This TCR beta chain was sequenced in a study of OX40 agonist ivuxolimab in advanced cancers. About the study: Three individuals attained partial responses, comprising one hepatocellular carcinoma case and two cutaneous melanoma cases.

For this clone: The antigen is unknown.

Libraries were prepared by immunoSEQ multiplex PCR; TCRdb keeps only in-frame clonotypes and omits some of them. The sample has 23,000 or so clones, approximately 78% seen once. The CDR3 runs 14 residues. CDR1 is SGHDN and CDR2 is FVKESK in the germline V gene. Deletions cut 1 base from V and 7 bases from J, with 11 bases between. Findings and limits, study-wide: Expanded clones were, on average, more numerous among CD8+ T cells than CD4+.

The TCR comes from an adult with an advanced solid tumor such as melanoma, head and neck, liver or kidney cancer. The chain recombines TRBV14 with TRBJ2-1; the D gene is possibly TRBD2 (5 bases). This specimen consisted of CD4+ or CD8+ T cells sorted from blood, obtained in a trial of the OX40 agonist ivuxolimab. The CDR3 loop reads CASSQAPGMNEQFF. The CDR3 DNA is TGTGCCAGCAGCCAAGCTCCGGGGATGAATGAGCAGTTCTTC.